These 9 T cell receptor beta chains came from one sample sequenced in a study of metastatic and nonmetastatic thyroid tumors. Nobody among the patients had been given any treatment before thyroid surgery. With MiXCR, TCRdb called clones anew from the PCR reads. The table records around 34,000 clones, roughly a fifth of them present only once. What was sequenced was blood. All receptors derive from a female donor with papillary thyroid cancer or a benign thyroid nodule (not recorded which). Some clones in this sample may be carry-over from other donors' samples.

The chain has TRBV13 and TRBJ2-3; 14 bases are a match to TRBD2. Germline CDR1 is PRHDT and CDR2 is FYEKMQ (reference sequence). V shed 4 bases, J shed 8 bases, and the junction held 17 bases outside the gene matches. The CDR3 consists of 19 residues. In DNA, the CDR3 is TGTGCCAGCAGCTCCACGATGTGGGGACTAGCGGGAGAAGTTGGTACGCAGTATTTT. Its translation: CASSSTMWGLAGEVGTQYF.

The V and J genes are TRBV6-1 and TRBJ1-2, with 9 positions matching TRBD1. Trimming removed 4 bases from V and 4 bases from J; junction bases left unmatched: 10. The length of the CDR3 is 16 residues. Looked up from germline, CDR1 is MNHNS and CDR2 is SASEGT. The CDR3 DNA is TGTGCCAGCAGTGGAACCGGGACAGGGACTTTCTATGGCTACACCTTC. Its protein is CASSGTGTGTFYGYTF.

The J gene is TRBJ2-5, the V gene TRBV5-1; 15 positions agree with TRBD2. V lost 6 bases to trimming and J lost 4 bases; unmatched junction nucleotides: 4. This CDR3 contains 15 residues. Germline assignment: CDR1 SGHRS and CDR2 YFSETQ. The CDR3 here is CASTGTSGGPETQYF. The CDR3 DNA reads TGCGCCAGCACCGGGACTAGCGGGGGGCCAGAGACCCAGTACTTC.

J is TRBJ1-2 and V is TRBV4-1; D is possibly TRBD1 (6 bases). Germline CDR1 reads MGHRA; CDR2 reads YSYEKL. This CDR3 is built from 15 residues. The germline V and J ends were trimmed by 1 base and 2 bases, with 11 bases remaining between them. The CDR3 DNA follows: TGCGCCAGCAGCCAAGCCGGGGGCGAAAACTATGGCTACACCTTC. As protein: CASSQAGGENYGYTF.

The genes are TRBV11-2 and TRBJ2-7; 7 positions match TRBD2. V was clipped by 3 bases and J by 4 bases; unmatched bases: 9. The CDR3 is 15 residues long. The germline V gene has CDR1 SGHAT and CDR2 FQNNGV. The CDR3 is CASSFNPSGKYEQYF. CDR3 in DNA: TGTGCCAGCAGCTTTAACCCTAGCGGAAAATACGAGCAGTACTTC.

V usage is TRBV7-8 and J usage is TRBJ1-2, with D perhaps matching TRBD1 (5 bases). CDR1 and CDR2 from the germline V gene are SGHVS and FQNEAQ. The ends were cut back, 1 base at V and 4 bases at J, with 13 bases in the middle. This CDR3 is 15 amino acids long. The CDR3: CASSLVPRASYGYTF. Here the CDR3 DNA reads TGTGCCAGCAGCTTAGTCCCCAGGGCTAGCTATGGCTACACCTTC.

This clone was seen ten or more times. The rearrangement links TRBV7-2 to TRBJ2-7; the D is unclear. CDR1 is SGHTA and CDR2 is FQGNSA in the germline V gene. The CDR3 is 14 residues long. V was pared by 4 bases and J by 2 bases, with 12 bases between. CDR3 DNA sequence: TGTGCCAGCAGCTCTAACCCCGGCCCCTACGAGCAGTACTTC. This codes for CASSSNPGPYEQYF.

The table lists this clone with many counts. The chain carries TRBV6-5 and TRBJ1-1, with D unclear. Trimming left V 1 base short and J 2 bases short, with 5 bases between. The CDR3 is made up of 13 amino acids. Germline values: CDR1 MNHEY, CDR2 SVGAGI. The CDR3 spells CASSYLANTEAFF. For the CDR3, the DNA is TGTGCCAGCAGTTACTTAGCTAACACTGAAGCTTTCTTT.

This clone appeared many times. The chain uses TRBV7-3 and TRBJ2-1; the match to TRBD2 covers 9 bases. Germline V gene sequence: CDR1 SGHTA, CDR2 FQGTGA. Trimming took 5 bases from V and 4 from J; bases not matched to a gene: 6. The CDR3 has 15 residues. CDR3 nucleotide sequence: TGTGCCAGCAGCGACCGACTAGCGGTATACAATGAGCAGTTCTTC. This sequence encodes CASSDRLAVYNEQFF. The whole variable domain, filled in from reference TRBV7-3 and TRBJ2-1, reads GAGVSQTPSNKVTEKGKYVELRCDPISGHTALYWYRQSLGQGPEFLIYFQGTGAADDSGLPNDRFFAVRPEGSVSTLKIQRTERGDSAVYLCASSDRLAVYNEQFFGPGTRLTVL.